Listed below are T cell receptor beta chains from one sample, sequenced in a study of blood T cell repertoires in COVID-19. Only in-frame clones appear in the TCRdb table, and some are missing; sequencing was by immunoSEQ multiplex PCR. Among about 79,000 clones listed, roughly 91% were seen once. Sequenced input: peripheral blood. The receptors stem from a man in his sixties or seventies with active or convalescent COVID-19. The CDR3 runs from the conserved cysteine through the conserved F or W. The D gene is left open where the match is weak. Rows give clone size only sometimes, using once, few, many, or a class for an expanded clone.

>once|TRBV18|TRBD2|TRBJ2-7
CASSPTSGRYEQYF
TGTGCCAGCTCACCCACTAGCGGGCGCTACGAGCAGTACTTC
>.|TRBV18|TRBD1|TRBJ1-1
CASSESRNGQGDTEAFF
TGTGCCAGCTCAGAGTCTCGGAACGGGCAGGGGGACACTGAAGCTTTCTTT
>.|TRBV5-6|TRBD1|TRBJ1-1
CASSGLTGAVIAEAFF
TGTGCCAGCAGCGGATTAACAGGGGCGGTGATCGCTGAAGCTTTCTTT
>.|TRBV29-1|TRBD1|TRBJ1-5
CSVVGRGDRGNQPQHF
TGCAGCGTTGTCGGGCGGGGTGACAGGGGCAATCAGCCCCAGCATTTT
>.|TRBV5-4|.|TRBJ2-7
CASSKGGGAAYEQYF
TGTGCCAGCAGCAAAGGGGGGGGCGCTGCCTACGAGCAGTACTTC
>.|TRBV5-5|TRBD2|TRBJ2-4
CASSLALAGVGIQYF
TGTGCCAGCAGCTTGGCGCTAGCGGGAGTGGGCATTCAGTACTTC
>.|TRBV19|TRBD1|TRBJ1-4
CASSITGAYEKLFF
TGTGCCAGTAGTATAACAGGGGCCTATGAAAAACTGTTTTTT
>.|TRBV9|.|TRBJ2-3
CASSAQGSDTQYF
TGTGCCAGCAGCGCACAGGGATCAGATACGCAGTATTTT
>.|TRBV29-1|TRBD2|TRBJ2-1
CSGGLAGSYNEQFF
TGCAGCGGGGGATTAGCGGGTTCCTACAATGAGCAGTTCTTC
>.|TRBV7-9|.|TRBJ2-1
CASSSRPEAGEQFF
TGTGCCAGCAGCTCCCGACCCGAGGCCGGTGAGCAGTTCTTC
>.|TRBV29-1|.|TRBJ1-1
CSVAQMNTEAFF
TGCAGCGTTGCTCAGATGAACACTGAAGCTTTCTTT
>.|TRBV19|.|TRBJ1-1
CASSIRGPGEAFF
TGTGCCAGTAGTATTCGAGGGCCTGGCGAAGCTTTCTTT
>.|TRBV6-5|TRBD1|TRBJ1-5
CASSTGVRQPQHF
TGTGCCAGCAGTACAGGGGTAAGGCAGCCCCAGCATTTT
>.|TRBV3-1/TRBV3-2|TRBD2|TRBJ2-5
CASRPGTSGFMGETQYF
TGTGCCAGCAGGCCCGGGACTAGCGGGTTTATGGGAGAGACCCAGTACTTC
>.|TRBV7-7|.|TRBJ2-5
CASSPRVGAQETQYF
TGTGCTAGCAGCCCCCGGGTAGGGGCCCAAGAGACCCAGTACTTC
>.|TRBV5-1|TRBD1|TRBJ2-7
CASSGTGGRYEQYF
TGCGCCAGCAGCGGGACAGGGGGCAGGTACGAGCAGTACTTC
>few|TRBV28|TRBD1|TRBJ2-7
CASSGETGGRYEQYF
TGTGCCAGCAGTGGAGAGACAGGGGGCCGCTACGAGCAGTACTTC
>.|TRBV7-2|.|TRBJ2-2
CASSFIYTTGELFF
TGTGCCAGCAGTTTTATTTACACCACCGGGGAGCTGTTTTTT
>.|TRBV9|TRBD1|TRBJ1-5
CASSAGQSQPQHF
TGTGCCAGCAGCGCGGGACAGAGTCAGCCCCAGCATTTT
>.|TRBV5-1|.|TRBJ1-3
CASSDGQQSGNTIYF
TGCGCCAGCAGCGACGGACAGCAGTCTGGAAACACCATATATTTT
>once|TRBV7-2|.|TRBJ1-6
CASSSPPGTSHSPLHF
TGTGCCAGCAGCTCTCCCCCCGGGACATCTCATTCACCCCTCCACTTT
>.|TRBV28|.|TRBJ2-3
CASSLYRARVVSDTQYF
TGTGCCAGCAGTTTATACCGGGCCAGGGTGGTATCGGATACGCAGTATTTT
>.|TRBV19|TRBD1|TRBJ1-2
CASSQGGYGYTF
TGTGCCAGTAGTCAGGGGGGCTATGGCTACACCTTC
>.|TRBV7-9|.|TRBJ1-6
CASSVTTSLIPVPLHF
TGTGCCAGCAGCGTAACAACATCCTTGATCCCCGTCCCCCTCCACTTT
>.|TRBV5-8|.|TRBJ2-5
CASRKRVRSYSPSEETQYF
TGTGCCAGCAGGAAGCGGGTCCGATCTTATTCCCCGTCGGAGGAGACCCAGTACTTC
>.|TRBV10-3|.|TRBJ1-2
CAISEEGVRGYTF
TGTGCCATCAGTGAAGAAGGGGTTCGTGGCTACACCTTC
>.|TRBV28|TRBD2|TRBJ2-1
CASSMTSGRFNEQFF
TGTGCCAGCAGCATGACTAGCGGGAGGTTCAATGAGCAGTTCTTC
>.|TRBV2|TRBD1|TRBJ2-3
CASSRDSISTDTQYF
TGTGCCAGCAGTCGGGACAGTATTAGCACAGATACGCAGTATTTT
>few|TRBV6-5|.|TRBJ1-2
CASSYGGGIYGYTF
TGTGCCAGCAGTTACGGGGGGGGCATCTATGGCTACACCTTC
>few|TRBV7-3|TRBD2|TRBJ2-1
CASSLSGGSSYNEQFF
TGTGCCAGCAGCTTATCTGGCGGGAGCTCCTACAATGAGCAGTTCTTC
>.|TRBV6-2/TRBV6-3|TRBD2|TRBJ2-1
CASSYSPAGGRDEQFF
TGTGCCAGCAGTTACTCTCCAGCGGGGGGAAGGGATGAGCAGTTCTTC
>.|TRBV18|.|TRBJ2-5
CASSPPSQETQYF
TGTGCCAGCTCACCACCGAGTCAAGAGACCCAGTACTTC
>.|TRBV18|.|TRBJ1-2
CASAPSSNYGYTF
TGTGCCAGCGCTCCCAGTTCTAACTATGGCTACACCTTC
>.|TRBV2|TRBD2|TRBJ2-1
CATKKGLARDNEQFF
TGTGCCACCAAAAAAGGACTAGCGAGAGACAATGAGCAGTTCTTC
>.|TRBV21-1|.|TRBJ2-4
CASTKMVGRLTNGENIQYF
TGTGCCAGCACCAAAATGGTCGGGAGACTCACAAATGGGGAAAACATTCAGTACTTC
>.|TRBV5-4|.|TRBJ2-1
CASSLASVYEQFF
TGTGCCAGCAGCTTGGCTAGCGTCTATGAGCAGTTCTTC
>.|TRBV30|TRBD1|TRBJ1-3
CAWSVQGARGNTIYF
TGTGCCTGGAGTGTACAGGGGGCAAGGGGAAACACCATATATTTT
>once|TRBV4-2|TRBD2|TRBJ2-1
CASSQLTSGAYPLYNEQFF
TGTGCCAGCAGCCAACTTACTAGCGGCGCTTACCCCCTCTACAATGAGCAGTTCTTC
>.|TRBV24-1|.|TRBJ1-2
CATSDLGGFGYTF
TGTGCCACCAGTGATTTGGGGGGCTTTGGCTACACCTTC
>.|TRBV9|.|TRBJ1-5
CASSEGGSGNQPQHF
TGTGCCAGCAGCGAGGGGGGGTCGGGCAATCAGCCCCAGCATTTT
>once|TRBV4-3|TRBD2|TRBJ2-3
CASSQGTSGSYSTNTQYF
TGCGCCAGCAGCCAAGGGACTAGCGGGAGTTACTCCACCAATACGCAGTATTTT
>.|TRBV7-2|TRBD1|TRBJ1-2
CASSSLGQVNYGYTF
TGTGCCAGCAGCTCCTTGGGACAGGTCAATTATGGCTACACCTTC
>.|TRBV7-9|TRBD1|TRBJ1-6
CASSRDRGYGSPLHF
TGTGCCAGCAGCCGCGACAGGGGATATGGTTCACCCCTCCACTTT
>.|TRBV5-1|.|TRBJ2-2
CASRVRRTNTGELFF
TGCGCCAGCCGCGTCCGGCGGACGAACACCGGGGAGCTGTTTTTT